Listed below are T cell receptor beta chains from one sample, sequenced in a study of T cell changes during pregnancy in multiple sclerosis. TCRdb's copy holds only in-frame clones and misses some; the assay was immunoSEQ multiplex PCR. The sample records roughly 79,000 clones, about 93% being singletons. The specimen was peripheral blood, collected in the second trimester of pregnancy. Every receptor here comes from a female donor in good health, enrolled as a control in a pregnancy study. Both conserved end residues are part of each CDR3. The D gene is left open where the match is weak. For some rows the clone size is stated as once, few or many, or as a class when expanded; others skip it.

d_call: -; v_call: TRBV2; j_call: TRBJ2-6; clone_size: once; cdr3_nt: TGTGCCAGCTCCTCGACGGCCGGGTCTGGGGCCAACGTCCTGACTTTC; cdr3_aa: CASSSTAGSGANVLTF
d_call: -; v_call: TRBV6-1; j_call: TRBJ1-2; clone_size: -; cdr3_nt: TGTGCCAGCAGTGCCCAGGCGGGTTATAACTATGGCTACACCTTC; cdr3_aa: CASSAQAGYNYGYTF
d_call: TRBD2; v_call: TRBV4-2; j_call: TRBJ2-3; clone_size: -; cdr3_nt: TGTGCCAGCAGTAGCGGGGGGTCTAGCACAGATACGCAGTATTTT; cdr3_aa: CASSSGGSSTDTQYF
d_call: TRBD2; v_call: TRBV4-2; j_call: TRBJ2-5; clone_size: -; cdr3_nt: TGTGCCAGCAGCCCCGGCCGGGGGGGCTCGGAGACCCAGTACTTC; cdr3_aa: CASSPGRGGSETQYF
d_call: -; v_call: TRBV11-2; j_call: TRBJ1-2; clone_size: -; cdr3_nt: TGTGCCAGCAGCTTTTCGGGGTATGGCTACACCTTC; cdr3_aa: CASSFSGYGYTF
d_call: -; v_call: TRBV7-9; j_call: TRBJ2-3; clone_size: -; cdr3_nt: TGTGCCAGCAGCTTCGGACAGCTTCGAGATACGCAGTATTTT; cdr3_aa: CASSFGQLRDTQYF
d_call: -; v_call: TRBV5-3; j_call: TRBJ2-5; clone_size: -; cdr3_nt: TGTGCCAGAAGCCCGGCCTCAACACAGGAGACCCAGTACTTC; cdr3_aa: CARSPASTQETQYF
d_call: -; v_call: TRBV7-9; j_call: TRBJ1-1; clone_size: -; cdr3_nt: TGTGCCAGCAGCACGGAGCAGGGGAGACCTTTCTTT; cdr3_aa: CASSTEQGRPFF
d_call: TRBD2; v_call: TRBV5-4; j_call: TRBJ2-1; clone_size: -; cdr3_nt: TGTGCCAGCAGCCCGAAGCGGGGGAAGGACTACAATGAGCAGTTCTTC; cdr3_aa: CASSPKRGKDYNEQFF
d_call: -; v_call: TRBV11-3; j_call: TRBJ2-3; clone_size: -; cdr3_nt: TGTGCCAGCAGCTTAGTATCTACGACAGATACGCAGTATTTT; cdr3_aa: CASSLVSTTDTQYF
d_call: TRBD1; v_call: TRBV5-5; j_call: TRBJ1-5; clone_size: -; cdr3_nt: TGTGCCAGCAGCTTCTTCGGGACAGGGATCAATCAGCCCCAGCATTTT; cdr3_aa: CASSFFGTGINQPQHF
d_call: TRBD1; v_call: TRBV5-1; j_call: TRBJ2-7; clone_size: -; cdr3_nt: TGCGCCAGCAGCCCTACAGGGGACGAGCAGTACTTC; cdr3_aa: CASSPTGDEQYF
d_call: -; v_call: TRBV5-6; j_call: TRBJ1-1; clone_size: -; cdr3_nt: TGTGCCAGCACCCAAGGGGAGAACACTGAAGCTTTCTTT; cdr3_aa: CASTQGENTEAFF
d_call: -; v_call: TRBV7-9; j_call: TRBJ1-4; clone_size: -; cdr3_nt: TGTGCCAGCAGCTTTGATAATAGACCAGGATCGGAAAAACTGTTTTTT; cdr3_aa: CASSFDNRPGSEKLFF
d_call: TRBD2; v_call: TRBV7-6; j_call: TRBJ2-3; clone_size: -; cdr3_nt: TGTGCCAGCAGCCCACGACTAGCCCCAACCCGCACAGATACGCAGTATTTT; cdr3_aa: CASSPRLAPTRTDTQYF
d_call: -; v_call: TRBV18; j_call: TRBJ1-2; clone_size: once; cdr3_nt: TGTGCCAGCTCACCACCGGGCCACTATGGCTACACCTTC; cdr3_aa: CASSPPGHYGYTF
d_call: -; v_call: TRBV30; j_call: TRBJ1-2; clone_size: -; cdr3_nt: TGTGCCTGGAGTGTTACGGTCAGGGGCTCCCTATATGGCTACACCTTC; cdr3_aa: CAWSVTVRGSLYGYTF